Below, 13 T cell receptor beta chains from the same sample are listed, as sequenced in a study of identical twins (dated by TCRdb to 2016 to 2017). The library came from 5' RACE. The data were produced on an Illumina HiSeq 2000. TCRdb reanalyzed the raw reads on its own, using fastp at Q25 for trimming and MiXCR for clone calling, and kept in-frame beta chains. Entries that share a CDR3 protein sequence are merged under the most common genes and DNA. For this sample there are roughly 690,000 distinct CDR3 sequences; about 20% appear just once. 4% to 5.5% of the sample goes to the ten largest clones. Another study also made use of these data, one on T cells expressing NK-cell markers.

The sample was PBMCs. All receptors derive from a woman between 18 and 30 years old in good health.

V and J are TRBV5-4 and TRBJ2-5, with no clear D. The CDR3 covers 13 residues. Trimming cost V 4 bases and J 4 bases, with 11 bases left between them. CDR1 and CDR2 (germline): SGHNT, YYREEE (reference sequence). The CDR3 reads CASSQFYRETQYF. The CDR3 nucleotides read TGTGCCAGCAGCCAATTTTATCGAGAGACCCAGTACTTC.

Ten or more counts support this clonotype. CDR3 amino acids: CASDKRGTSYEQYF. The DNA for the CDR3 is TGTGCCAGCGATAAAAGGGGGACATCCTACGAGCAGTACTTC. The chain employs TRBV6-1 and TRBJ2-7; D is perhaps TRBD1 (6 bases). The V end lost 8 bases, the J end lost 1 base, and 15 bases lay between the germline ends. Germline V gene data show CDR1 as MNHNS and CDR2 as SASEGT. This CDR3 is 14 amino acids long.

The chain employs TRBV12-3 or TRBV12-4 and TRBJ2-1, with 9 bases identical to TRBD2. V shed 4 bases, J shed 8 bases, and the junction held 9 bases outside the gene matches. The CDR3 spans 15 residues. CDR3 DNA sequence: TGTGCCAGCAGTTCCCCAGTAGCGGGAGCAGATGAGCAGTTCTTC. As protein: CASSSPVAGADEQFF.

This chain joins TRBV4-2 and TRBJ2-5, with TRBD2 identical over 11 bases. Germline lookup yields CDR1 LGHNA and CDR2 YNFKEQ. The CDR3 length is 17 residues. V was clipped by 1 base and J by 3 bases; unmatched bases: 7. The CDR3 spells CASSQGFTLAGEETQYF. The CDR3 nucleotides are TGTGCCAGCAGCCAAGGTTTTACACTAGCGGGGGAAGAGACCCAGTACTTC.

The rearrangement uses TRBV3-1 and TRBJ1-5; D perhaps matches TRBD1 (5 bases). Germline assignment: CDR1 LGHDT and CDR2 YNNKEL (reference sequence). The CDR3 is 15 amino acids. V lost 1 base to trimming and J lost 3 bases, with 10 bases between them. For the CDR3, the DNA is TGTGCCAGCAGCCAAGGGGCAGGACACAATCAGCCCCAGCATTTT. Its protein is CASSQGAGHNQPQHF.

There are a few counts of this clonotype. The genes are TRBV12-3 or TRBV12-4 and TRBJ2-1; 10 bases map to TRBD2. The V segment lost 6 bases and the J segment 9 bases; nucleotides outside the gene matches: 11. The CDR3 is made up of 15 amino acids. The CDR3 sequence: CASSASGRAGSEQFF. The CDR3 DNA follows: TGTGCCAGCAGCGCAAGCGGGAGGGCCGGGAGTGAGCAGTTCTTC.

About this clonotype: The junction does not match germline at one end; this may be a read error. The chain uses TRBV7-7 and TRBJ2-3; D gene ambiguous. The germline gives CDR1 SSHAT, CDR2 FNYEAQ (reference sequence). CDR3 size: 14 residues. The CDR3 sequence is CASSVSTSTDTQYF. Here the CDR3 DNA reads TGTGCTAGCAGCGTGTCCACTAGCACAGATACGCAGTATTTT.

In this sample, this clonotype turned up many times. The rearrangement uses TRBV29-1 and TRBJ1-1; D is unresolved. Trimming cost V 6 bases and J 0 bases, with 5 bases left between them. Germline-derived CDR1 and CDR2 are SQVTM and ANQGSEA. The CDR3 loop spans 11 amino acids. The CDR3 region is CSVVMNTEAFF. CDR3 nucleotides: TGCAGCGTCGTTATGAACACTGAAGCTTTCTTT.

The J gene is TRBJ1-5, the V gene TRBV5-8; TRBD1 agrees at 7 bases. Germline loops: CDR1 SGHTS, CDR2 YDEGEE. CDR3 length: 15 amino acids. With 4 bases clipped from V and 3 bases from J, the junction kept 7 bases outside the gene matches. The CDR3: CASSAGQANNQPQHF. Here the CDR3 DNA reads TGTGCCAGCAGCGCTGGACAGGCAAACAATCAGCCCCAGCATTTT.

V gene TRBV12-3 or TRBV12-4 combines with J gene TRBJ2-1; no reliable D call. The germline V and J ends were trimmed by 6 bases and 8 bases, with 8 bases remaining between them. The CDR3 is 11 residues long. In DNA, the CDR3 is TGTGCCAGCAGGATCACCCATGAGCAGTTCTTC. This encodes CASRITHEQFF.

The rearrangement joins TRBV4-2 to TRBJ2-5; D is unclear. Germline V CDR1 and CDR2: LGHNA, YNFKEQ. The CDR3 spans 16 residues. Trimming shortened V by 1 base and J by 1 base, and 13 bases separated the two germline ends. CDR3 region: CASSQGFAGPQETQYF. In DNA form, the CDR3 reads TGTGCCAGCAGCCAAGGGTTCGCCGGACCCCAAGAGACCCAGTACTTC.

The V call is TRBV15, the J call TRBJ2-7; D perhaps matches TRBD1 (5 bases). The CDR3 spans 15 residues. The germline V gene has CDR1 LNHNV and CDR2 YYDKDF (reference sequence). Trimming removed 4 bases from V and 2 bases from J, with 15 bases in between. CDR3 nucleotide sequence: TGTGCCACCAGCACCCAGGGTCACTTAACCTACGAGCAGTACTTC. Its protein is CATSTQGHLTYEQYF.

This clonotype was seen many times. The J gene is TRBJ1-2, the V gene TRBV12-3 or TRBV12-4; 7 bases are shared with TRBD1. V dropped 6 bases and J dropped 8; count of bases not matched to a gene: 12. This CDR3 spans 14 amino acids. CDR3 protein: CASSTPGQVWGYTF. The CDR3 nucleotides read TGTGCCAGCAGCACCCCAGGACAGGTTTGGGGCTACACCTTC.